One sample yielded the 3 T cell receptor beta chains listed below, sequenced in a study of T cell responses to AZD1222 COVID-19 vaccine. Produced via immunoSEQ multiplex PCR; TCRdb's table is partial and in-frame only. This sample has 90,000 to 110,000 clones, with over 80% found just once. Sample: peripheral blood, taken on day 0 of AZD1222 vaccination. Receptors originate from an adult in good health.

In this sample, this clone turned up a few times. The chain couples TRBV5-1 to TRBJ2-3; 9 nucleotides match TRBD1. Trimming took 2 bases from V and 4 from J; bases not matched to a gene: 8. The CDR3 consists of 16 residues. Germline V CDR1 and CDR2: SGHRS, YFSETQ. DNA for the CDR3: TGCGCCAGCAGCTTCTCCGGGACAGGGACCGCAGATACGCAGTATTTT. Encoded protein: CASSFSGTGTADTQYF.

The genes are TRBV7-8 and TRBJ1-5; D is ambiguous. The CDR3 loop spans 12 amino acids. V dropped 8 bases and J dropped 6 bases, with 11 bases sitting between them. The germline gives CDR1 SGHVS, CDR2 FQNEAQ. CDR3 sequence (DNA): TGTGCCAGCGGGAAGGGAGTTCAGCCCCAGCATTTT. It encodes CASGKGVQPQHF.

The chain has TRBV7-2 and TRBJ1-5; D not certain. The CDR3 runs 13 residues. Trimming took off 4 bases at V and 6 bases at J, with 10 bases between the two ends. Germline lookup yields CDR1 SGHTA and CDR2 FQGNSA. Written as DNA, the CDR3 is TGTGCCAGCAGCTCGCAACAGAGTCAGCCCCAGCATTTT. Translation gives CASSSQQSQPQHF. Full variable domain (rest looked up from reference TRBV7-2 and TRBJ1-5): GAGVSQSPSNKVTEKGKDVELRCDPISGHTALYWYRQSLGQGLEFLIYFQGNSAPDKSGLPSDRFSAERTGGSVSTLTIQRTQQEDSAVYLCASSSQQSQPQHFGDGTRLSIL.